A selection of T cell receptor beta chains follows, all from one sample in a study of identical twins. TCRdb fed the 5' RACE reads into MiXCR, producing one record per CDR3 protein. The data show 690,000 or so distinct CDR3 sequences, around 8.3% seen once. This sample was shared with a second study, whose subject was yellow fever vaccine responses in identical twins.

The sequenced material came from PBMCs. The origin of the receptors is a woman between 18 and 29 years old in good health. Both conserved end residues are part of each CDR3. A D gene is named only where the DNA matches it firmly. Clone size is given for some rows only: seen once, a few or many times, or a class if the clone is expanded.

few	TRBV6-2/TRBV6-3	-	TRBJ2-1	CASGASSYNEQFF	TGTGCCAGTGGGGCCAGCTCCTACAATGAGCAGTTCTTC
few	TRBV7-9	-	TRBJ1-4	CASSSGVSEKLFF	TGTGCCAGCAGCTCAGGGGTCAGCGAAAAACTGTTTTTT
-	TRBV7-9	TRBD2	TRBJ2-1	CASSPPSGGNEQFF	TGTGCCAGCAGCCCTCCTAGCGGCGGCAATGAGCAGTTCTTC
-	TRBV29-1	-	TRBJ2-5	CSVARRQGQETQYF	TGCAGCGTCGCCCGCCGTCAGGGCCAAGAGACCCAGTACTTC
many	TRBV3-1	-	TRBJ2-1	CASSQEALAGYNEQFF	TGTGCCAGCAGCCAAGAGGCACTAGCCGGTTACAATGAGCAGTTCTTC
many	TRBV12-3/TRBV12-4	-	TRBJ2-7	CASSLGPWPTNSYEQYF	TGTGCCAGCAGTTTAGGCCCCTGGCCGACTAACTCCTACGAGCAGTACTTC
few	TRBV11-2	TRBD2	TRBJ2-5	CASSLDPGEGETQYF	TGTGCCAGCAGCTTAGATCCTGGGGAGGGAGAGACCCAGTACTTC
many	TRBV9	TRBD1	TRBJ1-6	CASSVTPTGDSPLHF	TGTGCCAGCAGCGTCACCCCTACAGGGGATTCACCCCTCCACTTT
few	TRBV24-1	-	TRBJ2-7	CATSDWTSPNEQYF	TGTGCCACCAGTGATTGGACATCTCCTAACGAGCAGTACTTC
few	TRBV9	-	TRBJ2-3	CASSAPDGSTDTQYF	TGTGCCAGCAGCGCTCCGGACGGAAGCACAGATACGCAGTATTTT
-	TRBV5-1	TRBD2	TRBJ2-2	CASSPTGGRFTGELFF	TGCGCCAGCAGCCCTACGGGAGGAAGGTTCACCGGGGAGCTGTTTTTT
many	TRBV5-5	-	TRBJ2-2	CASTPGVNTGELFF	TGTGCCAGCACCCCAGGTGTGAACACCGGGGAGCTGTTTTTT
few	TRBV11-2	TRBD2	TRBJ2-3	CASSPRTSGDYSRGTDTQYF	TGTGCCAGCAGCCCTAGGACTAGCGGGGACTACTCTAGGGGGACAGATACGCAGTATTTT
-	TRBV7-8	-	TRBJ2-5	CASSSRLVGTQETQYF	TGTGCCAGCAGCAGCCGTCTAGTGGGGACCCAAGAGACCCAGTACTTC
-	TRBV20-1	TRBD2	TRBJ2-5	CSARTGGFQETQYF	TGCAGTGCTAGGACGGGAGGCTTCCAAGAGACCCAGTACTTC
few	TRBV27	-	TRBJ1-5	CASSDTGPWHQPQHF	TGTGCCAGCAGTGACACAGGGCCCTGGCATCAGCCCCAGCATTTT
few	TRBV27	-	TRBJ2-5	CASGGRGRETQYF	TGTGCCAGCGGGGGGAGAGGGCGCGAGACCCAGTACTTC
-	TRBV20-1	TRBD1	TRBJ1-5	CSASAGTDYSNQPQHF	TGCAGTGCTTCGGCCGGGACAGACTATAGCAATCAGCCCCAGCATTTT
many	TRBV6-5	-	TRBJ2-1	CASSFGTHSNNEQFF	TGTGCCAGCAGTTTCGGGACCCACTCGAACAATGAGCAGTTCTTC
-	TRBV7-8	-	TRBJ2-3	CASSLAYFPDTQYF	TGTGCCAGCAGCTTAGCGTACTTCCCAGATACGCAGTATTTT
-	TRBV27	-	TRBJ2-5	CASSLGSSPRETQYF	TGTGCCAGCAGTTTAGGATCGAGTCCAAGGGAGACCCAGTACTTC
-	TRBV11-2	-	TRBJ2-3	CASNRADTQYF	TGTGCCAGCAACCGGGCTGATACGCAGTATTTT
few	TRBV11-2	-	TRBJ2-1	CASSLQDWQGEQFF	TGTGCCAGCAGCTTACAAGATTGGCAGGGTGAGCAGTTCTTC
-	TRBV27	TRBD1	TRBJ1-1	CASSNLGTVNTEAFF	TGTGCCAGCTCGAACCTCGGGACAGTAAACACTGAAGCTTTCTTT
-	TRBV4-3	-	TRBJ2-4	CASSQSILGAGNIQYF	TGCGCCAGCAGCCAAAGTATTCTGGGGGCTGGAAACATTCAGTACTTC
many	TRBV4-3	TRBD1	TRBJ2-3	CASSQGTGQADTQYF	TGCGCCAGCAGCCAAGGGACAGGTCAGGCAGATACGCAGTATTTT
few	TRBV27	-	TRBJ1-5	CASRITGINQPQHF	TGTGCCAGCAGAATAACAGGTATCAATCAGCCCCAGCATTTT
-	TRBV6-1	-	TRBJ1-4	CASSPGTSTNEKLFF	TGTGCCAGCAGCCCCGGGACTTCGACTAATGAAAAACTGTTTTTT
few	TRBV6-5	-	TRBJ2-7	CASSLYDYEQYF	TGTGCCAGCAGTTTATATGACTACGAGCAGTACTTC
-	TRBV9	-	TRBJ2-7	CASPDSRRPYEQYF	TGTGCCAGCCCGGACAGCCGCAGACCCTACGAGCAGTACTTC
many	TRBV2	-	TRBJ2-2	CASRLAETGELFF	TGTGCCAGCCGGTTAGCGGAAACCGGGGAGCTGTTTTTT
-	TRBV10-3	TRBD2	TRBJ2-1	CAISEQRDSYNEQFF	TGTGCCATCAGTGAGCAGCGGGACTCCTACAATGAGCAGTTCTTC
many	TRBV20-1	TRBD2	TRBJ2-5	CSARKGASGNQETQYF	TGCAGTGCTAGAAAAGGGGCTAGCGGGAACCAAGAGACCCAGTACTTC
many	TRBV12-3/TRBV12-4	-	TRBJ2-4	CASSFGLAKNIQYF	TGTGCCAGCAGTTTCGGGCTAGCCAAAAACATTCAGTACTTC
-	TRBV10-3	-	TRBJ2-7	CAISGRDIPYEQYF	TGTGCCATCAGTGGCCGGGACATTCCCTACGAGCAGTACTTC
-	TRBV10-1	-	TRBJ2-1	CASRSGLGEQFF	TGCGCCAGCAGGTCGGGACTCGGAGAGCAGTTCTTC
-	TRBV5-1	-	TRBJ2-3	CASSLAVQTSSTDTQYF	TGCGCCAGCAGCTTGGCCGTACAAACGAGCTCCACAGATACGCAGTATTTT
-	TRBV10-3	-	TRBJ2-1	CAISPGGQTPYSYNEQFF	TGTGCCATCAGTCCCGGTGGCCAAACGCCGTACTCCTACAATGAGCAGTTCTTC
-	TRBV4-3	-	TRBJ1-6	CASSQDLSAGSSYNSPLHF	TGCGCCAGCAGCCAAGATCTTTCCGCCGGGAGCTCCTATAATTCACCCCTCCACTTT
-	TRBV19	-	TRBJ2-1	CASTHGRPTYNEQFF	TGTGCCAGTACCCATGGGAGGCCGACCTACAATGAGCAGTTCTTC
-	TRBV5-1	-	TRBJ2-3	CASSHTGGRTDTDTQYF	TGCGCCAGCAGCCATACGGGCGGACGAACGGACACAGATACGCAGTATTTT